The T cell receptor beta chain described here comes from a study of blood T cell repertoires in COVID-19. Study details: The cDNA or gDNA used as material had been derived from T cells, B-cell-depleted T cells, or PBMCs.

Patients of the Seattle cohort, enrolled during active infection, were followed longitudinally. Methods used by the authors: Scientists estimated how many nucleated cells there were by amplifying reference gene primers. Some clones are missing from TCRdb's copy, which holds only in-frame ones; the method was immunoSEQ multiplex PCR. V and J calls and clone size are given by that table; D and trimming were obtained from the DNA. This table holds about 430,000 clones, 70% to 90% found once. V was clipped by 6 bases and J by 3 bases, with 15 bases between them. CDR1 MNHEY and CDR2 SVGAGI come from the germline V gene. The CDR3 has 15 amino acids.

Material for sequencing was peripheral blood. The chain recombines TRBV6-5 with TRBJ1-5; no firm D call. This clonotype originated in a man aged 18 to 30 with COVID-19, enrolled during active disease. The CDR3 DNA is TGTGCCAGCAGACCAATCCCGCAGTACAATCAGCCCCAGCATTTT. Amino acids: CASRPIPQYNQPQHF.